A single count supports the clone carrying this T cell receptor (beta chain). Its antigen remains unidentified. Assay used: immunoSEQ multiplex PCR; TCRdb lists only in-frame clones, some missing. The sample lists more than 550,000 clones; around 91% were seen once. The sample originates from a study of shared clonotypes between healthy human individuals. The overall study: The study drew on a couple of women and three men aged 18 to 49 as donors. Every donor yielded three CD4 naive, three CD4 memory, two CD8 naive and one CD8 memory plate.

J was trimmed by 4 bases and V by 3 bases; bases with no gene match: 10. CDR1 is SGHAT, CDR2 FQNNGV, per germline. This CDR3 region has 17 residues. Study-level points and caveats: In contrast to clonotypes shared by all four donors, non-shared clonotypes had lower generation probabilities. Sorted-subset sequencing, rarefaction showed, was incomplete despite large depth.

The rearrangement links TRBV11-2 to TRBJ1-3, with TRBD1 matching over 9 bases. Material for sequencing was memory CD8+ T cells from PBMCs. Documented subset: CD45RO+ cells pooled with CCR7-negative TemRA cells. This receptor was taken from a man younger than 30 in good health. Some clones in this sample may be carry-over from other donors' samples. The CDR3 loop reads CASSLGRTGDFGNTIYF. The CDR3 DNA sequence: TGTGCCAGCAGCTTGGGACGGACAGGGGATTTCGGAAACACCATATATTTT.